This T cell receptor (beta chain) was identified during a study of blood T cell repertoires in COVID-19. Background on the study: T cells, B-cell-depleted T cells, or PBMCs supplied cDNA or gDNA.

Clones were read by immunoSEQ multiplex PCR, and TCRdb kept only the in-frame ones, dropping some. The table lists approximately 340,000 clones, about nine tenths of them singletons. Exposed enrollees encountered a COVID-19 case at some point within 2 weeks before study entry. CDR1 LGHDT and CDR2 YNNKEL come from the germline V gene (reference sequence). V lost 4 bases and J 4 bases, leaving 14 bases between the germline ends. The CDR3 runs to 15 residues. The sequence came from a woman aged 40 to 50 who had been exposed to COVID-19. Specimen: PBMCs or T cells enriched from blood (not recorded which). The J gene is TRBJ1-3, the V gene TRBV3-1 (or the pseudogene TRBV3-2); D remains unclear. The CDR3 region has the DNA TGTGCCAGCAGCCCTGACTCAAGGAGGGGAAACACCATATATTTT. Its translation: CASSPDSRRGNTIYF.